This T cell receptor (beta chain) is from a study of T cell repertoires in cytomegalovirus infection. Findings of the study overall: Carriers of CMV plus the relevant HLA were identified by cumulative public TCR beta family frequency. Ex vivo, HLA-C-restricted CMV-specific TCR beta clonotypes prevailed over the rest of the response.

This clonotype has just a few counts. No antigen is known for it. In germline, CDR1 is LNHNV, CDR2 YYDKDF (reference sequence). Trimming pared 0 bases from V and 8 bases from J, leaving 16 bases between. The CDR3 runs to 15 residues. Via MiXCR, TCRdb re-called the reads, giving one row per CDR3 protein. The table includes under 350,000 distinct CDR3 sequences, 8% to 9.5% detected once. Material for sequencing was PBMCs. The receptor was derived from a human donor in good health (CMV status not recorded). Some clones in this sample may be carry-over from other donors' samples. This chain uses TRBV15 with TRBJ1-2; a possible D gene is TRBD1 (5 bases). Written as DNA, the CDR3 is TGTGCCACCAGCAGAGATCAAATTAACGAGGGGGGCTACACCTTC. Translating it yields CATSRDQINEGGYTF.